The rows below give T cell receptor beta chains drawn from one sample of a study of T cell responses to AZD1222 COVID-19 vaccine. TCRdb's table, derived via immunoSEQ multiplex PCR, lists solely in-frame clones and lacks some. The sample has 100,000 to 150,000 clones; around 89% are singletons. The input for sequencing was peripheral blood, taken on day 0 of AZD1222 vaccination. The receptors derive from an adult in good health. CDR3s include the opening cysteine and the closing phenylalanine or tryptophan. Fields, in order: V gene, D gene, J gene, clone size, CDR3 DNA, CDR3 protein. D genes are given only for firm matches. Some rows have no size entry. The others give once, few or many, or a class for an expanded clone.

TRBV24-1	TRBD1	TRBJ2-7	NA	TGTGCCACCAGTGGGGCCGGGACAGGGGTGTACGAGCAGTACTTC	CATSGAGTGVYEQYF
TRBV7-7	TRBD1	TRBJ2-6	NA	TGTGCCAGCAGCTTGGGACAGGGTGCTGCCGTCCTGACTTTC	CASSLGQGAAVLTF
TRBV12-3/TRBV12-4	NA	TRBJ1-1	NA	TGTGCCAGCAGTTGGGGGGGGAACACTGAAGCTTTCTTT	CASSWGGNTEAFF
TRBV5-1	NA	TRBJ2-7	NA	TGCGCCAGCAGCTTTCTCCCCCGGGACGGCGCTTACGAGCAGTACTTC	CASSFLPRDGAYEQYF
TRBV5-1	NA	TRBJ2-6	once	TGCGCCAGCAGCTTGGTAGGTTCCTCTGGGGCCAACGTCCTGACTTTC	CASSLVGSSGANVLTF
TRBV3-1/TRBV3-2	NA	TRBJ2-1	NA	TGTGCCAGCAGCTCCCAGGGGGGAGCGGGCCACCCCCTTGACAATGAGCAGTTCTTC	CASSSQGGAGHPLDNEQFF
TRBV25-1	TRBD2	TRBJ2-7	NA	TGTGCCAGCAGCGTGCTAGGGACTAGCGGAGCCTACGAGCAGTACTTC	CASSVLGTSGAYEQYF
TRBV29-1	NA	TRBJ2-1	NA	TGCAGCGTTGCCTCCTTAGCGGAACAGAATGAGCAGTTCTTC	CSVASLAEQNEQFF
TRBV7-9	NA	TRBJ2-7	NA	TGTGCCAGCAGTTCAGGACTGAAAACCTACGAGCAGTACTTC	CASSSGLKTYEQYF
TRBV5-6	TRBD1	TRBJ2-7	NA	TGTGCCAGCAGCTTCGGGACAGGGATGACCTACGAGCAGTACTTC	CASSFGTGMTYEQYF
TRBV19	NA	TRBJ2-3	NA	TGTGCCAGTCAGGGCATGGGCCGGCCAGATACGCAGTATTTT	CASQGMGRPDTQYF
TRBV28	NA	TRBJ1-5	once	TGTGCCAGCAGCCCTTCGGTACGAGGTAGCAATCAGCCCCAGCATTTT	CASSPSVRGSNQPQHF
TRBV5-5	NA	TRBJ2-1	NA	TGTGCCAGCAGCTCCTCAAACGGAGGAGTGGCTGAGCAGTTCTTC	CASSSSNGGVAEQFF
TRBV24-1	NA	TRBJ1-2	NA	TGTGCCACCAGTGCGGGAGACAGGCCTGAGGGCTACACCTTC	CATSAGDRPEGYTF
TRBV9	NA	TRBJ2-1	NA	TGTGCCAGCAGCGTGGACAGCAAGTACAATGAGCAGTTCTTC	CASSVDSKYNEQFF
TRBV5-5	NA	TRBJ1-1	NA	TGTGCCAGCAGCTTTGTAAGAATGGGGACTGAAGCTTTCTTT	CASSFVRMGTEAFF
TRBV10-3	TRBD1	TRBJ2-5	NA	TGTGCCATCAGTGAGAAGGACAGGGTGGGTTTGGAGACCCAGTACTTC	CAISEKDRVGLETQYF
TRBV7-8	NA	TRBJ2-7	NA	TGTGCCAGCAGTTATTCGACTACCTACGAGCAGTACTTC	CASSYSTTYEQYF
TRBV28	TRBD1	TRBJ2-5	once	TGTGCCAGCAGTTACCAGACAGGGGAGGAACAAGAGACCCAGTACTTC	CASSYQTGEEQETQYF
TRBV19	TRBD1	TRBJ1-5	NA	TGTGCCAGTAGTATGTGGCAGGGGGGGGGACAGCCCCAGCATTTT	CASSMWQGGGQPQHF
TRBV11-3	TRBD2	TRBJ2-1	NA	TGTGCCAGCAGCTTAGTAGGGCTAGCGGCCTACAATGAGCAGTTCTTC	CASSLVGLAAYNEQFF
TRBV12-3/TRBV12-4	TRBD2	TRBJ2-7	NA	TGTGCCTCCGGGACTAGCGGCTCCTACGAGCAGTACTTC	CASGTSGSYEQYF
TRBV19	TRBD1	TRBJ2-3	NA	TGTGCCAGTCGGGACAGGGCCACAGATACGCAGTATTTT	CASRDRATDTQYF
TRBV3-1/TRBV3-2	NA	TRBJ2-1	once	TGTGCCAGCAGCCGCGGGATCTCCTACAATGAGCAGTTCTTC	CASSRGISYNEQFF
TRBV3-1/TRBV3-2	TRBD1	TRBJ1-2	NA	TGTGCCAGCAGCCAAGACAGGGGGGAGAATGGCTACACCTTC	CASSQDRGENGYTF
TRBV9	NA	TRBJ2-2	few	TGTGCCAGCAGCGTAGAGGGGACCGGGGAGCTGTTTTTT	CASSVEGTGELFF
TRBV5-1	TRBD1	TRBJ1-4	NA	TGCGCCAGCAGCTGGTCGGACAGGGCAACTAATGAAAAACTGTTTTTT	CASSWSDRATNEKLFF